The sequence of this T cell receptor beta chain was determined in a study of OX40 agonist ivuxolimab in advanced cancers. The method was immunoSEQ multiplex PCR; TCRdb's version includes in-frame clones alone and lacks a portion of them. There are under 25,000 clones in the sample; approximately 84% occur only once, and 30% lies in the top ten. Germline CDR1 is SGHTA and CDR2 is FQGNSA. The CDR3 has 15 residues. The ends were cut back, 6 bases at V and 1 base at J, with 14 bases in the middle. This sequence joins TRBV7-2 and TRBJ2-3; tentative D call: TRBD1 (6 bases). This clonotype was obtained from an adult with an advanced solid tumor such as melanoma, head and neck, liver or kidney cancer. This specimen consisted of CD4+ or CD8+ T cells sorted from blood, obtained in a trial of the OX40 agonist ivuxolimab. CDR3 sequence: CASSPQGWGTDTQYF. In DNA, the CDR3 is TGTGCCAGCAGTCCCCAGGGGTGGGGCACAGATACGCAGTATTTT. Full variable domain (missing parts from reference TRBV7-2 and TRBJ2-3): GAGVSQSPSNKVTEKGKDVELRCDPISGHTALYWYRQSLGQGLEFLIYFQGNSAPDKSGLPSDRFSAERTGGSVSTLTIQRTQQEDSAVYLCASSPQGWGTDTQYFGPGTRLTVL.